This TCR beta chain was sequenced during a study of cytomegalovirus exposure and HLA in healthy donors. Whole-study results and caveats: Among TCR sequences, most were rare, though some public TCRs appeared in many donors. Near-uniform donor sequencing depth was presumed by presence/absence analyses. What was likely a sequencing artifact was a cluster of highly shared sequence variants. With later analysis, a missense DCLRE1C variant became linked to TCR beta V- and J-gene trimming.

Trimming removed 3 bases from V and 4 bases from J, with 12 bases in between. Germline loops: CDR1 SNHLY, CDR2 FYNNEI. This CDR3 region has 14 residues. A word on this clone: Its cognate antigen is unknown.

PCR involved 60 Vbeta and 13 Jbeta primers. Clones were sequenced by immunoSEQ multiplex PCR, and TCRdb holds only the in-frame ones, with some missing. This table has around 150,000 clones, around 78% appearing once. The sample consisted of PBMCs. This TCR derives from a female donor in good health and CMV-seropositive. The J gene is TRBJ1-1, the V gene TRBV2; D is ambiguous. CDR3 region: CASSDPDMGTEAFF. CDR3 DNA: TGTGCCAGCAGTGATCCAGACATGGGCACTGAAGCTTTCTTT.